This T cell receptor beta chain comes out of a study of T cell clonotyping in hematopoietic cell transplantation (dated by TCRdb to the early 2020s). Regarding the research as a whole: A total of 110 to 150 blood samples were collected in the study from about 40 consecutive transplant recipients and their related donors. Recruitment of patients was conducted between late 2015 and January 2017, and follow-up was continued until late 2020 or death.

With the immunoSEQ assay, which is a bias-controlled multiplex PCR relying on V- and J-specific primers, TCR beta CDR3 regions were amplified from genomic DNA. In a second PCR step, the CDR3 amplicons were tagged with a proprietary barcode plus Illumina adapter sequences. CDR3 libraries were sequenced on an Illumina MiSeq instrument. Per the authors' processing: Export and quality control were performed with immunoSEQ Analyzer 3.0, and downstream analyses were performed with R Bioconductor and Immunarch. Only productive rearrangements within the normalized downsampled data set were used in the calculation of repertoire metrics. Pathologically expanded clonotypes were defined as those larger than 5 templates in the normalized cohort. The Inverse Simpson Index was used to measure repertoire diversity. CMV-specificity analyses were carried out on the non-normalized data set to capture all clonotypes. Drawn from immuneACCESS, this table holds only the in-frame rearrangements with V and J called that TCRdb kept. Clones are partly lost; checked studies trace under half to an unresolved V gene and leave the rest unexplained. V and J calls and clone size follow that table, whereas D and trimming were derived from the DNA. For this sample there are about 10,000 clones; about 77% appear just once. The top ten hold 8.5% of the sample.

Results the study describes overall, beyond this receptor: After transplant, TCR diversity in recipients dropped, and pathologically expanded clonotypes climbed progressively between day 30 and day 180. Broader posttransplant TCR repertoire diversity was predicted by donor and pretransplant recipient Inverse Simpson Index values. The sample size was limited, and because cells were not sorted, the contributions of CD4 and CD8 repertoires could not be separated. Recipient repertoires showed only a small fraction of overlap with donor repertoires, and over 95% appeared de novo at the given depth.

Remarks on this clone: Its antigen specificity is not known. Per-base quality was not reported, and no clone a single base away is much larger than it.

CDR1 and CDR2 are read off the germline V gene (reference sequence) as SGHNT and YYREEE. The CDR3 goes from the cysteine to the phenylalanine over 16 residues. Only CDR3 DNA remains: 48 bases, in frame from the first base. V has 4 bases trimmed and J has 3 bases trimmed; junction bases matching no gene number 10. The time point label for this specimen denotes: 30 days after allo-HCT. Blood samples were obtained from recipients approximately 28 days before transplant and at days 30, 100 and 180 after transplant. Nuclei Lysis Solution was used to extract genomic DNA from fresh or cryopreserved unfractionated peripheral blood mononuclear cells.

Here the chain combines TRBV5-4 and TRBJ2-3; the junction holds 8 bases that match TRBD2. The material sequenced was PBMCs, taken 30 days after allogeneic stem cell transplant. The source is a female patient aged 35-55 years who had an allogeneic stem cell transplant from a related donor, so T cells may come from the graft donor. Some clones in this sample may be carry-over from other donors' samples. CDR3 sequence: CASSLHISGNTDTQYF. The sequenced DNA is TGTGCCAGCAGCCTTCATATTAGCGGGAATACAGATACGCAGTATTTT.